This T cell receptor (beta chain) was sequenced in a study of CD8+ T cells in alopecia areata (dated by TCRdb to the late 2010s). For the study in its entirety: High-throughput TCRbeta sequencing was used to examine T cell clonal expansion in alopecia areata in both the C3H/HeJ mouse model and human patients. Human TCRbeta sequencing covered scalp tissue and sorted CD4+ and CD8+ peripheral blood T cells from patchy and totalis/universalis alopecia areata patients and healthy controls. Scalp clonality was compared among normal scalp (n=4), patchy alopecia areata scalp (n=8), and alopecia totalis/universalis scalp (n=8). RNA was obtained with the PAXgene miRNA kit for fixed scalp, the miRNeasy kit for PBMCs, and the RNeasy kit for mouse skin. Amplification of TCRbeta CDR3 regions was done by immunoSEQ multiplex PCR using 35 Vbeta forward primers and 13 Jbeta reverse primers. Results the study describes overall, beyond this receptor: Unlike mouse skin, which is dominated by gammadelta T cells, normal human skin has resident alphabeta T cells that are also sequenced, and this complicates analysis of the scalp TCR repertoire. Shared TCR sequences between patients were less evident than in mice, which may be partly attributable to HLA diversity in the patient population. Higher clonality and more expanded CD8+ clones were observed in lesional scalp than in normal scalp, particularly in alopecia totalis/universalis, a finding suggestive of antigenic drive.

Lesional scalp punch biopsies and peripheral blood were obtained from alopecia areata patients. After PBMCs were isolated by density centrifugation and stained for CD3, CD4 and CD8, a FACSAria was used to sort CD4+ and CD8+ T cells. As part of a multicenter biomarker study, untreated alopecia areata patients were recruited. Blood CD8+ T cells from 5 or 6 biomarker-study patients were further sorted into NKG2D-low and NKG2D-high fractions. Reading from cysteine to phenylalanine, the CDR3 counts 13 amino acids. The read is trimmed to its CDR3 DNA, 39 bases read in frame from base 1. V and J are trimmed by 7 bases and 3 bases, and the gene matches miss 9 bases of the junction. Via the germline V gene, CDR1 is SQVTM and CDR2 ANQGSEA. Comment on this clone: Its antigen specificity is not known. The sample holds no much larger clone one base away, and base qualities are not on file.

The library was generated by the immunoSEQ multiplex PCR assay. For TCR sequencing, RNA was extracted from every sample and reverse transcribed into cDNA to serve as template. First-strand cDNA was synthesized with SuperScript III using a 2:1 mix of oligo-dT and random hexamers. Amplification bias was assessed with a synthetic immune receptor repertoire, and residual bias was removed computationally. The study's processing was this. Raw reads were preprocessed for error removal, and CDR3 was defined according to IMGT conventions as running from the conserved cysteine to phenylalanine. Clonality was computed by normalizing Shannon entropy by log2 of the number of productive unique TCRs and subtracting the result from 1. Whether scalp clones were CD4 or CD8 was inferred by matching scalp TCRbeta sequences against CD4 and CD8 repertoires sorted from blood. This is the immuneACCESS table as TCRdb keeps it, with only in-frame sequences that have V and J called. A part of the clones is gone; compared with another copy, unresolved V genes explain less than half, and the rest is unexplained. V and J calls and clone size are copied from that table; D and trimming were computed from the DNA. Across this sample there are some 120,000 clones, with around 48% seen only once. The ten most abundant clones make up roughly a tenth of the sample.

Recombination linked TRBV29-1 to TRBJ2-7, with TRBD1 matching 7 junction bases. The sample comprised NKG2D-low CD8+ T cells sorted from blood. This sample's cell subset or site label indicates: sorted CD8+ NKG2D-low blood T cells. The TCR originated in a human donor with alopecia areata. The CDR3 in this case is CSAFGTVNYEQYF. The DNA reads as follows: TGCAGCGCCTTTGGGACAGTGAACTACGAGCAGTACTTC.